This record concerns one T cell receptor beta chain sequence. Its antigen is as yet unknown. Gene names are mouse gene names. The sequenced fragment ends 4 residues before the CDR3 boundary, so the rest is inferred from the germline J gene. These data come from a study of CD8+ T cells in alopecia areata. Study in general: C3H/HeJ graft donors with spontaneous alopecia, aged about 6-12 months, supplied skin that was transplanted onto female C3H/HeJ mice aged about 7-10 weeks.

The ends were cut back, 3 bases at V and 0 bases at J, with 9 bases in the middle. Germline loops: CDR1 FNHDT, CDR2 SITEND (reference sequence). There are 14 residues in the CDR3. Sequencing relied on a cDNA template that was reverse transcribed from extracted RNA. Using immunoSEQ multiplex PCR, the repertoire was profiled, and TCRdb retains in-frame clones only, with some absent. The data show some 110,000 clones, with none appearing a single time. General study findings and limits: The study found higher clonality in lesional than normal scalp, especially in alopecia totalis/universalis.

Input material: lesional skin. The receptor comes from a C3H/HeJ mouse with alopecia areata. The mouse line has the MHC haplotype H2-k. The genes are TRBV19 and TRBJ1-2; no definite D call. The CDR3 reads CASSTGRTNSDYTF. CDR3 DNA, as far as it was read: TGTGCCAGCAGTACAGGACGGACAAACTCC. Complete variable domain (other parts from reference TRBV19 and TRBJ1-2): GGIITQTPKFLIGQEGQKLTLKCQQNFNHDTMYWYRQDSGKGLRLIYYSITENDLQKGDLSEGYDASREKKSSFSLTVTSAQKNEMAVFLCASSTGRTNSDYTFGSGTRLLVI.